A selection of T cell receptor beta chains follows, all from one sample in a study of identical twins. MiXCR, applied by TCRdb to the 5' RACE reads, yields one record per CDR3 protein. The sample holds approximately 600,000 distinct CDR3 sequences; about 7.6% are singletons and the top ten take 1.6%. These data also formed part of another study, on yellow fever vaccine responses in identical twins.

The source material was PBMCs. The receptors here all came from a young woman in good health. The CDR3 runs from the conserved cysteine through the conserved F or W. Fields, in order: V gene, J gene, D gene, CDR3 protein. The D gene is left open where the match is weak.

TRBV5-1	TRBJ2-4	TRBD2	CASSSGLAALKNIQYF
TRBV6-1	TRBJ2-2	TRBD2	CASSVIAGANTGELFF
TRBV3-1	TRBJ1-2	TRBD1	CASRHRQGVANYGYTF
TRBV4-1	TRBJ1-1	.	CASSQGMRAEAFF
TRBV5-1	TRBJ1-2	.	CASSPGPGPYGYTF
TRBV2	TRBJ2-1	TRBD2	CASILAGVTYNEQFF
TRBV12-3/TRBV12-4	TRBJ1-2	.	CASSPYGDGYTF
TRBV20-1	TRBJ2-2	.	CSARDRGAGGELFF
TRBV2	TRBJ2-1	.	CASEVAANEQFF
TRBV3-1	TRBJ2-4	TRBD1	CASSGQGVIQYF
TRBV7-9	TRBJ1-3	.	CASSGDGSGNTIYF
TRBV9	TRBJ2-3	.	CASSVFVTDTQYF
TRBV11-3	TRBJ2-1	TRBD2	CASSPPAGGRDEQFF
TRBV6-1	TRBJ1-1	TRBD1	CATETGEYTEAFF
TRBV28	TRBJ1-1	TRBD1	CASTGQGDLNTEAFF
TRBV27	TRBJ2-2	TRBD2	CASSLAWRGITGELFF
TRBV7-2	TRBJ2-5	TRBD2	CASSFFLAAQETQYF
TRBV6-1	TRBJ1-1	.	CASSDRASEAFF
TRBV20-1	TRBJ2-3	TRBD2	CSASRGGASGSRVDTQYF
TRBV29-1	TRBJ1-4	.	CSVIGGEGEKLFF
TRBV4-2	TRBJ2-5	TRBD1	CASSQGTGTSETQYF
TRBV7-9	TRBJ2-5	.	CASSLGSGVPSGETQYF
TRBV12-3/TRBV12-4	TRBJ2-3	TRBD2	CASSAALAGRTDTQYF
TRBV28	TRBJ1-2	.	CASSLLGYGGYTF
TRBV20-1	TRBJ2-1	TRBD2	CSAPGLAPLNEQFF
TRBV5-1	TRBJ2-7	TRBD1	CASSFASGQSYEQYF
TRBV20-1	TRBJ2-2	.	CSARRGGGPRTGELFF
TRBV20-1	TRBJ2-1	TRBD2	CCAPPFPGLASQETPYNEQFF
TRBV24-1	TRBJ2-1	TRBD2	CATSGLAGGLNEQFF
TRBV15	TRBJ2-7	TRBD1	CATSRNRGFSYEQYF